This T cell receptor (beta chain) was found in a study of blood T cells in healthy people across ages. Study information: The capture of about one barcoded beta molecule per two T cells was achieved by template switching.

Overall study findings and caveats: Per million T cells, TCR beta diversity dropped about linearly as age rose. Those diversity estimates obtained from one million T cells were thought to be underestimates.

Using a J-beta primer mix together with a sample-barcoded 5' primer, a second PCR was run for roughly 7 to 12 cycles. One entry per CDR3 protein, called by TCRdb with MiXCR from the 5' RACE reads. The sample contains roughly 1.5 million distinct CDR3 sequences, 35% to 45% of which appear only once. Details on this clonotype: Its specificity is unknown.

V was cut by 2 bases and J by 3 bases, with 8 bases left in between. The CDR3 extends over 14 amino acids. Germline CDR1 is WSHSY and CDR2 is SAAADI. Sequencing input: blood. The sequence derives from a woman between 18 and 29 years old in good health. The J gene is TRBJ1-5, the V gene TRBV10-2; no firm D call. The CDR3 loop reads CASSERRFNQPQHF. CDR3 DNA: TGCGCCAGCAGTGAGAGGAGGTTCAATCAGCCCCAGCATTTT.